A single sample gave rise to the 32 T cell receptor beta chains below, sequenced in a study of CD8 T cells in ankylosing spondylitis. TCRdb independently ran MiXCR on the 5' RACE reads; one entry per CDR3 protein. The table lists under 170,000 distinct CDR3 sequences, around 45% of them singletons, with 13% to 15% in the top ten. The sample taken for sequencing was synovial fluid, either unsorted or a sorted T cell fraction (not recorded which). Receptors were obtained from a male donor with ankylosing spondylitis.

For the CDR3, the DNA is TGCAGCGTTGAACGGGAGTCCTACGAGCAGTACTTC. The encoded protein is CSVERESYEQYF. The rearrangement uses TRBV29-1 and TRBJ2-7, with a tentative D call TRBD2 (6 bases). CDR1 and CDR2 (germline): SQVTM, ANQGSEA. This CDR3 spans 12 amino acids. Trimming took 2 bases from V and 1 from J, leaving 6 bases between them.

The rearrangement joins TRBV7-9 to TRBJ2-7; D gene uncertain. Germline lookup yields CDR1 SEHNR and CDR2 FQNEAQ (reference sequence). The CDR3 spans 13 residues. V dropped 1 base and J dropped 5 bases, with 9 bases sitting between them. Here the CDR3 reads CASSLVSGDEQYF. CDR3 coding DNA: TGTGCCAGCAGCTTAGTGAGTGGGGACGAGCAGTACTTC. The complete variable domain, with remaining parts taken from reference TRBV7-9 and TRBJ2-7, reads DTGVSQNPRHKITKRGQNVTFRCDPISEHNRLYWYRQTLGQGPEFLTYFQNEAQLEKSRLLSDRFSAERPKGSFSTLEIQRTEQGDSAMYLCASSLVSGDEQYFGPGTRLTVT.

The chain joins TRBV2 to TRBJ1-6, with D unclear. Germline lookup yields CDR1 SNHLY and CDR2 FYNNEI. CDR3 length: 16 amino acids. Trimming took off 5 bases at V and 2 bases at J, with 13 bases between the two ends. CDR3 in amino acids: CASSPRVLTYNSPLHF. DNA of the CDR3: TGTGCCAGCAGTCCAAGGGTTCTCACCTATAATTCACCCCTCCACTTT.

The chain uses TRBV20-1 and TRBJ2-3; unclear D gene. This CDR3 contains 8 residues. The V and J ends lost 7 bases and 6 bases respectively, with 2 bases between them. The germline V gene has CDR1 DFQATT and CDR2 SNEGSKA (reference sequence). CDR3 amino acids: CSVDTQYF. The CDR3 coding sequence is TGCAGTGTCGATACGCAGTATTTT.

The genes are TRBV7-2 and TRBJ2-1, with TRBD2 identical over 7 bases. CDR1 and CDR2 (germline): SGHTA, FQGNSA. The CDR3 has 13 residues. The trim removed 1 base at V and 8 bases at J, leaving 2 bases unmatched. The CDR3 is CASSLGGRDEQFF. The CDR3, as DNA: TGTGCCAGCAGCTTAGGCGGGAGAGATGAGCAGTTCTTC.

V is TRBV24-1 and J is TRBJ2-3; 8 positions agree with TRBD1. V lost 1 base to trimming and J lost 6 bases; unmatched junction nucleotides: 14. Germline V lookup: CDR1 KGHDR, CDR2 SFDVKD. This CDR3 has 18 residues. DNA of the CDR3: TGTGCCACCAGTGATTTAAGAGGGAGGCAGGGGGCATACGATACGCAGTATTTT. It yields the protein CATSDLRGRQGAYDTQYF.

The chain links TRBV29-1 to TRBJ1-1; the match to TRBD1 covers 8 bases. The junction had 4 bases not matched to a gene; V was cut back by 3 bases and J by 1 base. This CDR3 has 14 amino acids. Germline V lookup: CDR1 SQVTM, CDR2 ANQGSEA. This chain's CDR3 is CSVEDRERNTEAFF. As DNA, the CDR3 is TGCAGCGTTGAGGACAGGGAGAGGAACACTGAAGCTTTCTTT.

This clonotype was detected many times. The V gene is TRBV6-4, the J gene TRBJ2-1; 9 nucleotides line up with TRBD2. This CDR3 is 15 amino acids long. The trim removed 0 bases at V and 5 bases at J, leaving 2 bases unmatched. Germline V lookup: CDR1 MRHNA, CDR2 SNTAGT. The CDR3: CASSDSSGGHNEQFF. In DNA form, the CDR3 reads TGTGCCAGCAGTGACTCCAGCGGGGGGCACAATGAGCAGTTCTTC.

The chain has TRBV5-1 and TRBJ2-1; the D is unclear. This CDR3 region has 14 residues. Germline-derived CDR1 and CDR2 are SGHRS and YFSETQ. The V end lost 0 bases, the J end lost 3 bases, and 7 bases lay between the germline ends. CDR3 protein: CASSLGGFYNEQFF. CDR3 in DNA: TGCGCCAGCAGCTTGGGTGGGTTCTACAATGAGCAGTTCTTC.

The V call is TRBV2, the J call TRBJ2-7; D is possibly TRBD2 (5 bases). CDR3 size: 12 residues. Germline values: CDR1 SNHLY, CDR2 FYNNEI. V was cut by 9 bases and J by 2 bases, with 11 bases left in between. CDR3 protein: CARGESTYEQYF. Written as DNA, the CDR3 is TGTGCCAGGGGAGAGAGTACCTACGAGCAGTACTTC.

V is TRBV20-1 and J is TRBJ2-7; TRBD1 is a possible D gene (6 bases). With 6 bases removed from V and 2 bases from J, the gap between germline ends came to 14 bases. Germline V gives CDR1 DFQATT, CDR2 SNEGSKA (reference sequence). The CDR3 contains 13 residues. For the CDR3, the DNA is TGCAGTGCCTTCGGGACACTTACCTACGAGCAGTACTTC. As protein: CSAFGTLTYEQYF.

This chain links TRBV6-2 or TRBV6-3 with TRBJ2-7, with 8 bases matching TRBD1. Germline assignment: CDR1 MNHEY and CDR2 SVGEGT. Trimming took 7 bases from V and 4 from J; bases not matched to a gene: 15. This CDR3 is 16 amino acids long. CDR3 amino acids: CASTTVGRTGMYEQYF. CDR3 in DNA: TGTGCCAGCACCACAGTCGGTCGGACAGGGATGTACGAGCAGTACTTC.

CDR3 bases: TGTGCCAGCAGCTTAAATCCAGATACAGATACGCAGTATTTT. This sequence encodes CASSLNPDTDTQYF. V gene TRBV11-2 combines with J gene TRBJ2-3; D gene uncertain. This CDR3 contains 14 residues. Germline lookup yields CDR1 SGHAT and CDR2 FQNNGV. Trimming took 2 bases from V and 3 from J, leaving 9 bases between them. Full variable domain (remainder filled in from reference TRBV11-2 and TRBJ2-3): EAGVAQSPRYKIIEKRQSVAFWCNPISGHATLYWYQQILGQGPKLLIQFQNNGVVDDSQLPKDRFSAERLKGVDSTLKIQPAKLEDSAVYLCASSLNPDTDTQYFGPGTRLTVL.

V gene TRBV6-4 combines with J gene TRBJ2-2; D call uncertain. Trimming removed 0 bases from V and 7 bases from J, with 6 bases in between. Germline V gene lookup returns CDR1 MRHNA and CDR2 SNTAGT. The CDR3 extends over 13 amino acids. CDR3 sequence: CASSDSNHGELFF. The CDR3 DNA is TGTGCCAGCAGTGACTCGAATCACGGGGAGCTGTTTTTT.

CDR3 loop: CSASNGNNEQFF. The CDR3, as DNA: TGCAGTGCTAGCAACGGGAACAATGAGCAGTTCTTC. This rearrangement joins TRBV20-1 to TRBJ2-1, with D possibly TRBD2 on 5 matching bases. Deletions cut 3 bases from V and 5 bases from J, with 8 bases between. From germline, CDR1 is DFQATT and CDR2 SNEGSKA (reference sequence). The CDR3 sequence is 12 residues long.

The V call is TRBV12-3 or TRBV12-4, the J call TRBJ2-3; D perhaps matches TRBD1 (6 bases). The CDR3 runs to 14 residues. V lost 6 bases to trimming and J lost 2 bases, with 12 bases between them. Written as DNA, the CDR3 is TGTGCCAGCAGCACGGACAGATACACAGATACGCAGTATTTT. Amino acids: CASSTDRYTDTQYF.

The rearrangement links TRBV4-1 to TRBJ1-1; a possible D gene is TRBD1 (5 bases). Germline loops: CDR1 MGHRA, CDR2 YSYEKL. CDR3 length: 14 amino acids. Trimming stripped 4 bases from V and 5 bases from J, with 14 bases between. This CDR3 is CASSPQDNPTEAFF. The CDR3 DNA is TGCGCCAGCAGCCCCCAGGACAATCCAACTGAAGCTTTCTTT.

This clonotype was counted at least ten times. The chain carries TRBV5-4 and TRBJ1-1; D gene unclear. The ends were cut back, 0 bases at V and 5 bases at J, with 8 bases in the middle. The CDR3 runs to 13 residues. Germline-derived CDR1 and CDR2 are SGHNT and YYREEE (reference sequence). The CDR3 region has the DNA TGTGCCAGCAGCTTGGGCGTGGGGACTGAAGCTTTCTTT. Residues: CASSLGVGTEAFF.

This clonotype was seen many times. V and J are TRBV30 and TRBJ2-2, with D unclear. The V gene lost 2 bases and the J gene lost 6 bases, with 4 bases spanning the gap. The CDR3 sequence is 11 residues long. Germline CDR1 is GTSNPN and CDR2 is SVGIG (reference sequence). The CDR3 sequence is CAWSWAGELFF. The CDR3 nucleotides are TGTGCCTGGAGTTGGGCCGGGGAGCTGTTTTTT.

This clonotype was recorded a few times. The chain recombines TRBV5-1 with TRBJ2-1; D uncertain. This CDR3 has 17 residues. The ends were cut back, 0 bases at V and 3 bases at J, with 16 bases in the middle. Per germline, CDR1 SGHRS and CDR2 YFSETQ. Here the CDR3 DNA reads TGCGCCAGCAGCTTGGGTGGCAGCCACATATACTACAATGAGCAGTTCTTC. Its protein product is CASSLGGSHIYYNEQFF.

The chain combines TRBV20-1 with TRBJ2-3, with 7 positions matching TRBD1. V trimming: 5 bases; J trimming: 11 bases; junction bases outside the gene matches: 13. In germline, CDR1 is DFQATT, CDR2 SNEGSKA (reference sequence). CDR3 size: 13 residues. The CDR3 is CSAHPARDSGQYF. CDR3 DNA: TGCAGTGCTCACCCCGCCCGGGACAGCGGGCAGTATTTT.

The chain is built from TRBV18 and TRBJ2-3; D not certain. V lost 2 bases, J lost 3 bases, and 15 bases lay in between. Germline V CDR1 and CDR2: KGHSH, LQKENI. The CDR3 loop spans 16 amino acids. CDR3 nucleotides: TGTGCCAGCTCACCAAGGAGCCGGGTTTGGACAGATACGCAGTATTTT. Protein product: CASSPRSRVWTDTQYF. The full variable domain, its missing parts supplied by reference TRBV18 and TRBJ2-3, is NAGVMQNPRHLVRRRGQEARLRCSPMKGHSHVYWYRQLPEEGLKFMVYLQKENIIDESGMPKERFSAEFPKEGPSILRIQQVVRGDSAAYFCASSPRSRVWTDTQYFGPGTRLTVL.

The gene calls are TRBV6-4 and TRBJ1-3, with D perhaps matching TRBD1 (5 bases). CDR3 length equals 16 residues. Germline CDR1 MRHNA, CDR2 SNTAGT. Trimming pared 3 bases from V and 3 bases from J, leaving 15 bases between. The CDR3 loop reads CASSDHRQANGNTIYF. In nucleotides, the CDR3 is TGTGCCAGCAGTGATCACAGGCAAGCGAATGGAAACACCATATATTTT.

This clonotype has only a few counts. The J gene is TRBJ2-7, the V gene TRBV4-2; D possibly matches TRBD1 or TRBD2 (5 bases each). Trimming removed 0 bases from V and 0 bases from J, with 12 bases in between. The length of the CDR3 is 16 residues. The germline V gene encodes CDR1 LGHNA and CDR2 YNFKEQ. The CDR3 loop is CASSQEGAGSSYEQYF. The CDR3 DNA reads as TGTGCCAGCAGCCAAGAAGGGGCAGGGAGCTCCTACGAGCAGTACTTC.

This clonotype was counted a few times. This sequence joins TRBV12-3 or TRBV12-4 and TRBJ2-1, with D hard to call. V lost 3 bases and J 0 bases, leaving 9 bases between the germline ends. This CDR3 contains 15 residues. CDR3: CASSFVERSYNEQFF. In DNA, the CDR3 is TGTGCCAGCAGTTTTGTGGAGCGCTCCTACAATGAGCAGTTCTTC.

The chain combines TRBV5-1 with TRBJ2-7; TRBD1 is a possible D gene (5 bases). Between the trimmed V and J ends, which lost 0 bases and 3 bases, there was a span of 13 bases. Germline-derived CDR1 and CDR2 are SGHRS and YFSETQ. The CDR3 is 15 residues long. The DNA of the CDR3 is TGCGCCAGCAGCTTGGTCCCTGACAGAGACTACGAGCAGTACTTC. Residues: CASSLVPDRDYEQYF.

The chain uses TRBV7-9 and TRBJ2-1; TRBD2 aligns across 8 bases. V lost 5 bases and J lost 4; bases outside the gene matches: 7. CDR1 and CDR2 (germline): SEHNR, FQNEAQ (reference sequence). There are 15 residues in the CDR3. For the CDR3, the DNA is TGTGCCAGCAGCCCGCAGGCGGGAGGTTACAATGAGCAGTTCTTC. Translated: CASSPQAGGYNEQFF.

In this sample, this clonotype turned up many times. The rearrangement links TRBV27 to TRBJ2-7; 9 bases line up with TRBD1. The germline V gene has CDR1 MNHEY and CDR2 SMNVEV (reference sequence). Germline trimming cut 3 bases from V and 2 bases from J; bases unmatched to any gene: 5. The CDR3 has 15 residues. CDR3 in DNA: TGTGCCAGCAGTTTCGTGACAGGGGGACCCTACGAGCAGTACTTC. Translating gives CASSFVTGGPYEQYF.

This clonotype was observed a few times. This chain connects TRBV14 to TRBJ2-7; D call uncertain. Per germline, CDR1 SGHDN and CDR2 FVKESK. V lost 2 bases, J lost 1 base, and 12 bases lay in between. The CDR3 has 15 amino acids. CDR3 residues: CASSQLPSYSYEQYF. The DNA for the CDR3 is TGTGCCAGCAGCCAACTTCCCAGCTATTCCTACGAGCAGTACTTC.

The chain has TRBV11-2 and TRBJ1-4; TRBD1 matches at 10 bases. The V gene end was trimmed by 5 bases and the J gene end by 7 bases; junction bases not matched to a gene: 4. In germline, CDR1 is SGHAT, CDR2 FQNNGV. This CDR3 is built from 14 residues. CDR3 loop: CASSLGTGVEKLFF. The CDR3 DNA follows: TGTGCCAGCAGCCTCGGGACAGGGGTTGAAAAACTGTTTTTT.

This sequence joins TRBV2 and TRBJ2-7; 11 bases align to TRBD2. V shed 7 bases, J shed 0 bases, and the junction held 5 bases outside the gene matches. Germline V gene data show CDR1 as SNHLY and CDR2 as FYNNEI. The CDR3 is made up of 15 amino acids. CDR3 nucleotides: TGTGCCAGCACCTTAGCGGGGGGGTCCTCCTACGAGCAGTACTTC. Translating gives CASTLAGGSSYEQYF. Looking up the rest from reference TRBV2 and TRBJ2-7 gives the full variable domain: EPEVTQTPSHQVTQMGQEVILRCVPISNHLYFYWYRQILGQKVEFLVSFYNNEISEKSEIFDDQFSVERPDGSNFTLKIRSTKLEDSAMYFCASTLAGGSSYEQYFGPGTRLTVT.

This chain links TRBV9 with TRBJ1-2; no firm D call. CDR1 and CDR2 (germline): SGDLS, YYNGEE. Deletions cut 0 bases from V and 2 bases from J, with 8 bases between. The CDR3 loop spans 14 amino acids. The CDR3 DNA sequence: TGTGCCAGCAGCGTAGGTGCGAGAAACTATGGCTACACCTTC. This encodes CASSVGARNYGYTF. The whole variable domain, filled in from reference TRBV9 and TRBJ1-2, reads DSGVTQTPKHLITATGQRVTLRCSPRSGDLSVYWYQQSLDQGLQFLIQYYNGEERAKGNILERFSAQQFPDLHSELNLSSLELGDSALYFCASSVGARNYGYTFGSGTRLTVV.